The 4 T cell receptor beta chains given below trace back to one sample, sequenced in a study of T cells expressing NK-cell markers. No DNA is given; TCRdb re-called the 5' RACE reads and lists each CDR3 protein once. The specimen's table records about 380,000 distinct CDR3 sequences. Input material: blood T cells: a sorted CD56 or NKG2C T cell subset, CD4+ or CD8+ T cells, or bulk PBMC T cells (not recorded which). Receptor source: a man aged 18-70 years in good health.

The rearrangement uses TRBV5-1 and TRBJ1-1; TCRdb's D call, TRBD1, is unchecked because there is no DNA. Per the germline V gene, CDR1 is SGHRS and CDR2 is YFSETQ. The CDR3 contains 15 residues. The CDR3 loop is CASTGQGWGNTEAFF.

The chain couples TRBV29-1 to TRBJ2-2; TCRdb picks TRBD2, but there is no DNA to check that call. This CDR3 is built from 16 residues. Germline lookup yields CDR1 SQVTM and CDR2 ANQGSEA. This CDR3 is CSALTRGGLNTGELFF.

This CDR3 is CASSKARQGKSFSNTEAFF. The chain employs TRBV21-1 and TRBJ1-1; TCRdb calls TRBD1, which cannot be checked without DNA. TRBV21-1 is assigned pseudogene status. The CDR3 is made up of 19 amino acids.

V usage is TRBV19 and J usage is TRBJ2-2. This CDR3 region has 16 residues. Per germline, CDR1 LNHDA and CDR2 SQIVND (reference sequence). The CDR3 here is CASSAKPGRLTGELFF.